These 9 T cell receptor beta chains were sequenced from one sample in a study of blood T cell repertoires in COVID-19. Here immunoSEQ multiplex PCR was the method, and the copy in TCRdb shows in-frame clones only, minus some. The sample holds 150,000 to 180,000 clones, roughly 80% seen once. Source material: peripheral blood. These receptors came from a woman aged 60-75 years with acute or convalescent COVID-19.

V and J are TRBV7-9 and TRBJ1-1, with a possible D match to TRBD1 (5 bases). Per the germline V gene, CDR1 is SEHNR and CDR2 is FQNEAQ (reference sequence). This CDR3 contains 15 residues. The ends were cut back, 4 bases at V and 4 bases at J, with 16 bases in the middle. CDR3 nucleotide sequence: TGTGCCAGCAGCTCCGGCCCCCGACAGTCCACTGAAGCTTTCTTT. It is translated as CASSSGPRQSTEAFF.

The rearrangement joins TRBV6-2 or TRBV6-3 to TRBJ1-2; D uncertain. Germline CDR1 reads MNHEY; CDR2 reads SVGEGT. V was shortened by 6 bases and J by 4 bases, with 9 bases between the two germline ends. The CDR3 totals 12 residues. The CDR3 nucleotides read TGTGCCAGCAGCCACCGACTCTATGGCTACACCTTC. The encoded protein is CASSHRLYGYTF.

The chain employs TRBV2 and TRBJ1-1; 9 nucleotides match TRBD1. Germline CDR1 is SNHLY and CDR2 is FYNNEI. This CDR3 comprises 15 residues. Germline trimming cut 4 bases from V and 4 bases from J; bases unmatched to any gene: 7. The CDR3, as DNA: TGTGCCAGCAGTGTCTCCGGGACAGGGTTCACTGAAGCTTTCTTT. Its protein product is CASSVSGTGFTEAFF.

The genes are TRBV7-9 and TRBJ1-1, with a possible D match to TRBD1 (6 bases). V dropped 2 bases and J dropped 7 bases, with 11 bases sitting between them. CDR3 length: 13 residues. In germline, CDR1 is SEHNR, CDR2 FQNEAQ (reference sequence). The CDR3: CASSLKAGVEAFF. CDR3 DNA sequence: TGTGCCAGCAGCTTAAAAGCAGGGGTTGAAGCTTTCTTT.

The V and J genes are TRBV18 and TRBJ1-5, with a weak D call TRBD1 (6 bases). V was shortened by 2 bases and J by 2 bases, with 10 bases between the two germline ends. From germline, CDR1 is KGHSH and CDR2 LQKENI. CDR3 length: 15 residues. The CDR3 DNA sequence: TGTGCCAGCTCACCATGGGGGGGCGGCAATCAGCCCCAGCATTTT. It translates to CASSPWGGGNQPQHF. Variable domain in full (rest from reference TRBV18 and TRBJ1-5): NAGVMQNPRHLVRRRGQEARLRCSPMKGHSHVYWYRQLPEEGLKFMVYLQKENIIDESGMPKERFSAEFPKEGPSILRIQQVVRGDSAAYFCASSPWGGGNQPQHFGDGTRLSIL.

J is TRBJ1-1 and V is TRBV19, with D possibly being TRBD1 (6 bases). Trimming left V 2 bases short and J 0 bases short, with 13 bases between. This CDR3 has 16 amino acids. CDR1 is LNHDA and CDR2 is SQIVND in the germline V gene (reference sequence). CDR3 coding DNA: TGTGCCAGTAGTATAACGGCAGGGGCCCTGAACACTGAAGCTTTCTTT. It yields the protein CASSITAGALNTEAFF. The whole variable domain, filled in from reference TRBV19 and TRBJ1-1, reads DGGITQSPKYLFRKEGQNVTLSCEQNLNHDAMYWYRQDPGQGLRLIYYSQIVNDFQKGDIAEGYSVSREKKESFPLTVTSAQKNPTAFYLCASSITAGALNTEAFFGQGTRLTVV.

This rearrangement joins TRBV12-3 or TRBV12-4 to TRBJ2-2; D is ambiguous. Trimming pared 3 bases from V and 8 bases from J, leaving 4 bases between. The CDR3 runs 11 residues. The CDR3 spells CASSFFGELFF. The CDR3 region has the DNA TGTGCCAGCAGTTTCTTTGGGGAGCTGTTTTTT.

The chain combines TRBV30 with TRBJ1-1; D gene uncertain. Trimming took 0 bases from V and 4 from J, leaving 12 bases between them. The CDR3 runs 14 residues. Germline values: CDR1 GTSNPN, CDR2 SVGIG (reference sequence). The CDR3 protein is CAWSVPGRGTEAFF. In nucleotides, the CDR3 is TGTGCCTGGAGTGTACCCGGGCGGGGCACTGAAGCTTTCTTT.

The chain carries TRBV19 and TRBJ1-1; the match to TRBD1 covers 7 bases. V shed 3 bases, J shed 3 bases, and the junction held 4 bases outside the gene matches. The CDR3 extends over 14 amino acids. Germline lookup yields CDR1 LNHDA and CDR2 SQIVND (reference sequence). The CDR3 reads CASSISGTDTEAFF. The CDR3 DNA is TGTGCCAGTAGTATTTCCGGGACAGACACTGAAGCTTTCTTT.